These T cell receptor beta chains were read from a single sample in a study of technical replicates of blood from a few donors. Assay: immunoSEQ multiplex PCR; the TCRdb copy retains only in-frame clones and omits some. The sample contains about 94,000 clones, 90% to 97% of which appear only once. Sample: T cells isolated from PBMCs. Receptors were obtained from a human donor in good health. CDR3s include the opening cysteine and the closing phenylalanine or tryptophan. A D gene is named only where the DNA matches it firmly. Clone sizes are given selectively: once, few, many, or a class where the clone is expanded.

CDR3nt	CDR3aa	len	abundance	d_gene	j_gene	v_gene
TGTGCCAGCAGCCCGTCACAGGGATTGGACATTCAGTACTTC	CASSPSQGLDIQYF	14	NA	NA	TRBJ2-4	TRBV7-3
TGCGCCAGCAGTGACAGGGAGGGGAATACGCAGTATTTT	CASSDREGNTQYF	13	NA	TRBD2	TRBJ2-3	TRBV10-1
TGTGCCAGCAGCTTGGCGGAGGGCGGCCCAGATACGCAGTATTTT	CASSLAEGGPDTQYF	15	NA	NA	TRBJ2-3	TRBV5-6
TGTGCCAGCAGCCAAGATCTAGCGGGAGGCACAGATACGCAGTATTTT	CASSQDLAGGTDTQYF	16	NA	TRBD2	TRBJ2-3	TRBV4-2
TGTGCCAGCAGTGTCAGGACAAGAGCCAACAATGAGCAGTTCTTC	CASSVRTRANNEQFF	15	NA	NA	TRBJ2-1	TRBV6-1
TGTGCCAGCAGCCTGGACAGTGCACCTGAAAAACTGTTTTTT	CASSLDSAPEKLFF	14	NA	NA	TRBJ1-4	TRBV9
TGTGCCAGCAGTGGGGGGACTAGCGGCCTCCACAATGAGCAGTTCTTC	CASSGGTSGLHNEQFF	16	NA	TRBD2	TRBJ2-1	TRBV28
TGTGCCAGCAGCGCCCCTAGACGGGAGGGGGAGACCCAGTACTTC	CASSAPRREGETQYF	15	NA	TRBD2	TRBJ2-5	TRBV9
TGTGCCAGCAGCTCCGGGACTAGCGGCTACAATGAGCAGTTCTTC	CASSSGTSGYNEQFF	15	NA	TRBD2	TRBJ2-1	TRBV9
TGTGCCAGCAGCCCTATCCCCCCGCAGCCCCAGCATTTT	CASSPIPPQPQHF	13	NA	NA	TRBJ1-5	TRBV27
TGTGCCAGCAGCTTTAGCGGGAGTAGGTCAGATACGCAGTATTTT	CASSFSGSRSDTQYF	15	once	TRBD2	TRBJ2-3	TRBV7-8
TGTGCCAGTAGTCCGAGGACAGGGGGATACGGAGAGCAGTACTTC	CASSPRTGGYGEQYF	15	NA	TRBD1	TRBJ2-7	TRBV19
TGTGCCAGCAGTTCCCCGGAGGAGGGGCCGGACGAGCAGTACTTC	CASSSPEEGPDEQYF	15	NA	NA	TRBJ2-7	TRBV28
TGCAGCGTGGGACACTACAATGAGCAGTTCTTC	CSVGHYNEQFF	11	NA	NA	TRBJ2-1	TRBV29-1
TGTGCCAGCAGCTTAGATTATATGCGCGGCAACGAGCAGTACTTC	CASSLDYMRGNEQYF	15	NA	NA	TRBJ2-7	TRBV11-3
TGTGCCAGCAGCGTAGGTGGGACTGAAGAGACCCAGTACTTC	CASSVGGTEETQYF	14	NA	NA	TRBJ2-5	TRBV9
TGTGCCAGCAGTTTTGGGGCAGGGGCTTACAATGAGCAGTTCTTC	CASSFGAGAYNEQFF	15	NA	NA	TRBJ2-1	TRBV28
TGTGCCAGCATCACGACAGGGGAACAGCGTGGTGAAGCTTTCTTT	CASITTGEQRGEAFF	15	few	TRBD1	TRBJ1-1	TRBV6-6
TGTGCCAGCAGTTTCCGCGAGAACACTGAAGCTTTCTTT	CASSFRENTEAFF	13	NA	NA	TRBJ1-1	TRBV27
TGCGCCAGCAGCCAAGACTACGGCGGGGACTACACCTTC	CASSQDYGGDYTF	13	NA	NA	TRBJ1-2	TRBV4-3
TGTGCCAGTAGTGTGGGACTAGCGGGTGGAGATACGCAGTATTTT	CASSVGLAGGDTQYF	15	NA	TRBD2	TRBJ2-3	TRBV19